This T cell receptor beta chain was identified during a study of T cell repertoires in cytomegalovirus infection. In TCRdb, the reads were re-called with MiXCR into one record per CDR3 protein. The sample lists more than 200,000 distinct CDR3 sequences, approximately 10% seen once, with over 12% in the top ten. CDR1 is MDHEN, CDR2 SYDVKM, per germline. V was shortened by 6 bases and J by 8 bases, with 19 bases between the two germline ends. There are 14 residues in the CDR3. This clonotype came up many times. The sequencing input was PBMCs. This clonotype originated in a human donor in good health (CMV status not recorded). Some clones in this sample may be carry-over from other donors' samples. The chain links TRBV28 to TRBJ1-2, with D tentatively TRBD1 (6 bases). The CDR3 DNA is TGTGCCAGCAGCCCCACGGGGGGGCGGGAGGGCTACACCTTC. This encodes CASSPTGGREGYTF.